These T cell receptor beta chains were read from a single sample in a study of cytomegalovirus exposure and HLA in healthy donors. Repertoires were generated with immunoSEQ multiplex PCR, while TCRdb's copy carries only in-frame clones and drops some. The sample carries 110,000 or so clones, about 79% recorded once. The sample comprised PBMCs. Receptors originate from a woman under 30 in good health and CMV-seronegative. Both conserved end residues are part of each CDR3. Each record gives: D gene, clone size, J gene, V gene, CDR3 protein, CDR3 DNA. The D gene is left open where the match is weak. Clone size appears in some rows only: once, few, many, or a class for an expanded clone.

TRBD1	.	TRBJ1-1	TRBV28	CASSLTPGQEGNTEAFF	TGTGCCAGCAGTCTGACTCCGGGACAGGAAGGGAACACTGAAGCTTTCTTT
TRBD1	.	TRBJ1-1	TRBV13	CASSPRQGKNTEAFF	TGTGCCAGCAGCCCCCGACAGGGGAAGAACACTGAAGCTTTCTTT
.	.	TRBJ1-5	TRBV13	CASSLGRGRGNQPQHF	TGTGCCAGCAGCTTAGGCCGTGGGAGGGGCAATCAGCCCCAGCATTTT
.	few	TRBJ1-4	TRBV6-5	CASSRQATNEKLFF	TGTGCCAGCAGCAGACAGGCAACTAATGAAAAACTGTTTTTT
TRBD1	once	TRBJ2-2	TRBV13	CASSGLDRGGVRTGELFF	TGTGCCAGCAGCGGACTGGACAGGGGAGGTGTCAGGACCGGGGAGCTGTTTTTT
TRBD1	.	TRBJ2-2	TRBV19	CASKTGRNTGELFF	TGTGCCAGCAAGACAGGGAGGAACACCGGGGAGCTGTTTTTT
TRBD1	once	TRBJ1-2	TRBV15	CATSRVSGGAGGYTF	TGTGCCACCAGCAGAGTCTCAGGGGGCGCGGGGGGCTACACCTTC
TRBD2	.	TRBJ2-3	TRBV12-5	CASAFAGGRDTQYF	TGTGCTAGTGCCTTCGCGGGGGGGAGGGATACGCAGTATTTT
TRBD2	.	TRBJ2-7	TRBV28	CASSLLGLGRDF	TGTGCCAGCAGTCTCCTGGGACTAGGTAGAGACTTC
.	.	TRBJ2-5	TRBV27	CASSSSRLRGETQYF	TGTGCCAGCAGTTCGAGCCGCTTACGGGGAGAGACCCAGTACTTC
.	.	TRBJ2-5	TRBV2	CASSPGRYVTSETQYF	TGTGCCAGCAGTCCAGGAAGGTACGTAACGTCAGAGACCCAGTACTTC
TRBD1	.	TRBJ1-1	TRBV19	CASSMGSGTVRMNTEAFF	TGTGCCAGTAGTATGGGTTCGGGGACAGTCCGCATGAACACTGAAGCTTTCTTT
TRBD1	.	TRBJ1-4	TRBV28	CASRQGGNEKLFF	TGTGCCAGCAGACAGGGGGGAAATGAAAAACTGTTTTTT
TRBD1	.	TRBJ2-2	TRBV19	CASMGQSDTGELFF	TGTGCCAGCATGGGACAGAGTGACACCGGGGAGCTGTTTTTT
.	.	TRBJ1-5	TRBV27	CASSLYSSNQPQHF	TGTGCCAGCAGTTTATATAGTAGCAATCAGCCCCAGCATTTT
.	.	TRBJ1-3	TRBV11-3	CASSLERGVRSSGNTIYF	TGTGCCAGCAGCTTAGAAAGGGGCGTACGGAGCTCTGGAAACACCATATATTTT